A single T cell receptor (beta chain) is shown here with its context. CDR3 size: 15 residues. The ends were cut back, 3 bases at V and 0 bases at J, with 8 bases in the middle. The V gene's germline CDR1 is SGHTA and CDR2 FQGNSA. This sample is drawn from a study of control samples from healthy donors and cancer patients. The repertoire was sequenced with immunoSEQ multiplex PCR; TCRdb's copy has only in-frame clones and lacks some. The table lists approximately 150,000 clones, 80% to 90% of them singletons. The sequenced material came from blood. The V and J genes are TRBV7-2 and TRBJ1-4; D not resolved. This sequence originates from a man younger than 35 in good health. For the CDR3, the DNA is TGTGCCAGCAGCTTTTCGGCAGCAACTAATGAAAAACTGTTTTTT. It codes for CASSFSAATNEKLFF. The complete variable domain, with remaining parts taken from reference TRBV7-2 and TRBJ1-4, reads GAGVSQSPSNKVTEKGKDVELRCDPISGHTALYWYRQSLGQGLEFLIYFQGNSAPDKSGLPSDRFSAERTGGSVSTLTIQRTQQEDSAVYLCASSFSAATNEKLFFGSGTQLSVL.